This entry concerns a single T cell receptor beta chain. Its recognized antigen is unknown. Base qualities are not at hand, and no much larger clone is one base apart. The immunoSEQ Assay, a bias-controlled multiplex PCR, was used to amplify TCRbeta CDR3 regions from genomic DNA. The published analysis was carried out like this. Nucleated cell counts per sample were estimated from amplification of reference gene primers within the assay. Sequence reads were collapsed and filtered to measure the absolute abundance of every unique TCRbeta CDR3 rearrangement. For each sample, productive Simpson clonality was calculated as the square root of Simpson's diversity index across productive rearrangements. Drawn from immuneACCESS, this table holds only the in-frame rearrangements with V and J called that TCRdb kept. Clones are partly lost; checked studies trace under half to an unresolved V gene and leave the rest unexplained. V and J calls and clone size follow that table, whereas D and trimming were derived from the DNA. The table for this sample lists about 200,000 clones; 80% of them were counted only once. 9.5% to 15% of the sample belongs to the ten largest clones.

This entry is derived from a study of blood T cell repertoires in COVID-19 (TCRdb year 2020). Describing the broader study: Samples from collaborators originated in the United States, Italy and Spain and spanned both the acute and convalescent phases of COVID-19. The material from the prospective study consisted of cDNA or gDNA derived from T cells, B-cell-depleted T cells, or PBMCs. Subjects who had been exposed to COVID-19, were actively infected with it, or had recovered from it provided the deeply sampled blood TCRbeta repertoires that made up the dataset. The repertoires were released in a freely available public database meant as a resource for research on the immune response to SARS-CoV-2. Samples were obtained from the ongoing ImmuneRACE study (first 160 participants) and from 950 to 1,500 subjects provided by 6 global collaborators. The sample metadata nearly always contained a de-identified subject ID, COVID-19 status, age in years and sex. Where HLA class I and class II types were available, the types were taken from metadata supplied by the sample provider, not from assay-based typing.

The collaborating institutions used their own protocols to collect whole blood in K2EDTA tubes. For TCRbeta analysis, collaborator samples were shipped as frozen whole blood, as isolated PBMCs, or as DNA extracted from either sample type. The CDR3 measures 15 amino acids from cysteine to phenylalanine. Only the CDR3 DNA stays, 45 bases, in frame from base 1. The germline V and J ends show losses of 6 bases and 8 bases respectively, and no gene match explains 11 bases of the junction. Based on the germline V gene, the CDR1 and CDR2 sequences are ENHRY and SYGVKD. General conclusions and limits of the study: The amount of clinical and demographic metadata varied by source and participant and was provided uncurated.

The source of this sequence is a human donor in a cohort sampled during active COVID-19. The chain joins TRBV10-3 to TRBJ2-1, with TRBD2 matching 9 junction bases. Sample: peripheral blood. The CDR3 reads CAIRQGLAGIDEQFF. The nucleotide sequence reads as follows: TGTGCCATCAGACAAGGGCTAGCGGGGATCGATGAGCAGTTCTTC.